This is a list of T cell receptor beta chains from one sample in a study of cytomegalovirus exposure and HLA in healthy donors. Clones were read by immunoSEQ multiplex PCR, and TCRdb kept only the in-frame ones, dropping some. The data contain 95,000 to 150,000 clones, approximately 66% of them singletons. The sample consisted of PBMCs. The receptors come from a middle-aged woman in good health and CMV-seropositive. Each CDR3 is given with its conserved first and last residue. A D gene is named only where the DNA matches it firmly. The size of a clone is reported for some rows only, either as once, few or many, or as a class for expanded clones.

size | J | V | D | DNA | CDR3
. | TRBJ2-7 | TRBV13 | TRBD2 | TGTGCCAGCCGGGAGTGGGAGGGCCCCTACGAGCAGTACTTC | CASREWEGPYEQYF
. | TRBJ2-5 | TRBV7-8 | . | TGTGCCAGCAGCCACAAGCGGACAGTCCAAGAGACCCAGTACTTC | CASSHKRTVQETQYF
few | TRBJ2-2 | TRBV18 | . | TGTGCCAGCTCACCACCGGGAGAGATCGGGGAGCTGTTTTTT | CASSPPGEIGELFF
few | TRBJ2-5 | TRBV10-3 | TRBD2 | TGTGCCATCAGTGGCGGGGGGTACCAAGAGACCCAGTACTTC | CAISGGGYQETQYF
few | TRBJ2-5 | TRBV6-5 | TRBD1 | TGTGCCAGCAGTCAGGGGGCAGGCACGCAAGAGACCCAGTACTTC | CASSQGAGTQETQYF
. | TRBJ1-2 | TRBV6-5 | . | TGTGCCAGCAGTTACGACCGGGACATTATAGGTGGCTACACCTTC | CASSYDRDIIGGYTF
. | TRBJ2-5 | TRBV5-1 | TRBD1 | TGCGCCAGCAGCTTGGCCCAGGGGGCATACCAAGAGACCCAGTACTTC | CASSLAQGAYQETQYF
few | TRBJ1-1 | TRBV10-3 | . | TGTGCCATCAGTGAGCCGAACACATATGAAGCTTTCTTT | CAISEPNTYEAFF
. | TRBJ2-1 | TRBV7-6 | TRBD2 | TGTGCCAGCAGCTCCGGACTAGCGGGGGGAGTCGCCAATGAGCAGTTCTTC | CASSSGLAGGVANEQFF
. | TRBJ2-7 | TRBV5-1 | . | TGCGCCAGCAGCTTGTGGGGCCCTGGCTCCTACGAGCAGTACTTC | CASSLWGPGSYEQYF
. | TRBJ2-5 | TRBV6-5 | TRBD1 | TGTGCCAGCAGTTATGCGCCGGGACAGCAAGAGACCCAGTACTTC | CASSYAPGQQETQYF
. | TRBJ2-1 | TRBV29-1 | TRBD2 | TGCAGCGTTGGGGGGACTACAAATGAGCAGTTCTTC | CSVGGTTNEQFF
few | TRBJ2-2 | TRBV4-2 | . | TGTGCCAGCAGCTCCTCACCAGCGGAGACCGGGGAGCTGTTTTTT | CASSSSPAETGELFF
. | TRBJ2-5 | TRBV7-2 | . | TGTGCCAGCAGTCCCGACAGCTTCCAAGAGACCCAGTACTTC | CASSPDSFQETQYF
once | TRBJ2-2 | TRBV11-3 | . | TGTGCCAGCAGCCGGGAACTAGCCCCATCCTCAGGGGAGCTGTTTTTT | CASSRELAPSSGELFF
few | TRBJ2-7 | TRBV13 | TRBD1 | TGTGCCAGCAGCGAACAGGGGGCGACTGACTACGAGCAGTACTTC | CASSEQGATDYEQYF
. | TRBJ2-4 | TRBV19 | . | TGTGCCAGTAAGGCTTCAGGGTCGGCTGGGGCCAAAAACATTCAGTACTTC | CASKASGSAGAKNIQYF
. | TRBJ2-2 | TRBV5-1 | TRBD2 | TGCGCCAGCAGCCGTCGGGGGGGCGACACCGGGGAGCTGTTTTTT | CASSRRGGDTGELFF
. | TRBJ2-1 | TRBV6-6 | TRBD1 | TGTGCCAGCAGTAGAACCCGACAGGGAGAGCGGTTTGAGCAGTTCTTC | CASSRTRQGERFEQFF
. | TRBJ1-1 | TRBV7-3 | . | TGTGCCAGCAGCTTAACGTTTGCGTCCGAAGCTTTCTTT | CASSLTFASEAFF
. | TRBJ2-7 | TRBV6-5 | TRBD2 | TGTGCCAGCAGTTACTCCAGGCCTCCGGGGGGCTACGAGCAGTACTTC | CASSYSRPPGGYEQYF
. | TRBJ2-7 | TRBV28 | TRBD1 | TGTGCCAGCAGTTTTCCGGGACAGGCTTCCTACGAGCAGTACTTC | CASSFPGQASYEQYF
. | TRBJ1-6 | TRBV2 | . | TGTGCCAGCAGTATAACGGGTACAGGCAACAATTCACCCCTCCACTTT | CASSITGTGNNSPLHF
. | TRBJ1-1 | TRBV28 | TRBD1 | TGTGCCAGCAGTTTAGGGACAGATAACACTGAAGCTTTCTTT | CASSLGTDNTEAFF
. | TRBJ2-2 | TRBV28 | TRBD2 | TGTGCCAGCAGCCTCGGGGGGTTGGACACCGGGGAGCTGTTTTTT | CASSLGGLDTGELFF
. | TRBJ2-7 | TRBV6-1 | TRBD2 | TGTGCCAGCAGCGAGCGGGAGGGGTACGAGCAGTACTTC | CASSEREGYEQYF
few | TRBJ1-1 | TRBV27 | TRBD1 | TGTGCCAGCAACACAGGGGGCAAAGTAGGGACTGAAGCTTTCTTT | CASNTGGKVGTEAFF
few | TRBJ2-7 | TRBV5-1 | TRBD1 | TGCGCCAGCAGCCTGGGACAGGGTGATGACGAGCAGTACTTC | CASSLGQGDDEQYF
few | TRBJ1-1 | TRBV27 | TRBD1 | TGTGCCAGCAGTTTATTTGGGACAGGGGCCACTGAAGCTTTCTTT | CASSLFGTGATEAFF
. | TRBJ2-7 | TRBV11-2 | . | TGTGCCAGCAGCTTAGATCGAAGGCTAGCTACCTACGAGCAGTACTTC | CASSLDRRLATYEQYF
. | TRBJ2-7 | TRBV6-1 | . | TGTGCCAGCAGTCCCCCCGGCTCCTACGAGCAGTACTTC | CASSPPGSYEQYF
. | TRBJ2-7 | TRBV6-6 | TRBD1 | TGTGCCAGCAGTTACTCCACGCCAGACAGGGCCTACGAGCAGTACTTC | CASSYSTPDRAYEQYF
. | TRBJ1-1 | TRBV13 | . | TGTGCCAGCAGCTTAGTCAGGGTCCCGAACACTGAAGCTTTCTTT | CASSLVRVPNTEAFF
. | TRBJ2-3 | TRBV30 | . | TGTGCCTGGAGTGCCCAGGGTGGGGATACGCAGTATTTT | CAWSAQGGDTQYF
. | TRBJ2-1 | TRBV9 | TRBD2 | TGTGCCAGCAGCGTAGGAGAAGCGGGGGGGCAGAATGAGCAGTTCTTC | CASSVGEAGGQNEQFF
. | TRBJ1-6 | TRBV30 | . | TGTGCCTGGTCGACAGGATTACTTTCACCCCTCCACTTT | CAWSTGLLSPLHF
. | TRBJ1-4 | TRBV29-1 | TRBD1 | TGCAGCGTTCCACAGGGGTATTCGAATGAAAAACTGTTTTTT | CSVPQGYSNEKLFF
. | TRBJ1-2 | TRBV27 | TRBD1 | TGTGCCAGCAGTTTTGTAGGGGGCGCCGGTGGCTACACCTTC | CASSFVGGAGGYTF
. | TRBJ1-2 | TRBV5-1 | TRBD1 | TGCGCCAGCAGCTCCCATGCAGGGGGGAATGGCTACACCTTC | CASSSHAGGNGYTF
. | TRBJ2-7 | TRBV18 | . | TGTGCCAGCTCGCCGACTAGAGAGGCCGAGCAGTACTTC | CASSPTREAEQYF
. | TRBJ1-1 | TRBV5-4 | TRBD1 | TGTGCCAGCAGCTTCACAGGGGGCGGAACTGAAGCTTTCTTT | CASSFTGGGTEAFF
few | TRBJ1-1 | TRBV6-1 | . | TGTGCCAGCAGTGCGACAGCGAACACTGAAGCTTTCTTT | CASSATANTEAFF
few | TRBJ2-6 | TRBV6-1 | TRBD2 | TGTGCCAGCAGTGGGGGGGGCTCTGGGGCCAACGTCCTGACTTTC | CASSGGGSGANVLTF
. | TRBJ2-2 | TRBV28 | . | TGTGCCAGCAGTTTACTGGGGGGTAACGGGGAGCTGTTTTTT | CASSLLGGNGELFF
. | TRBJ2-3 | TRBV6-1 | . | TGTGCCAGCAGTGAATCCCAGGGGAGAGATACGCAGTATTTT | CASSESQGRDTQYF